Listed below are T cell receptor beta chains from one sample, sequenced in a study of blood T cell repertoires in COVID-19. The protocol was immunoSEQ multiplex PCR, while the TCRdb copy is restricted to in-frame clones and leaves out a portion. This table has around 40,000 clones, around 91% appearing once. Sequencing was carried out using peripheral blood. These TCRs come from a man in his thirties or forties with active or convalescent COVID-19. Both conserved end residues are part of each CDR3. Fields, in order: V gene, D gene, clone size, CDR3 protein. D genes are given only for firm matches. Some rows have no size entry. The others give once, few or many, or a class for an expanded clone.

TRBV12-5,NA,NA,CASGHHRVGADTIYF
TRBV9,TRBD2,once,CASSVSGGGDPTDTQYF
TRBV14,NA,NA,CASSATRGHGYTF
TRBV6-1,TRBD1,few,CASSDRGHSYGYTF
TRBV28,NA,NA,CATGTGGFSGRGRYTGELFF
TRBV5-6,NA,few,CASSLVAGKVGGYTF
TRBV14,NA,NA,CASSADFVYYGYTF
TRBV19,TRBD1,NA,CASTLTGVSQETQYF
TRBV20-1,TRBD1,NA,CSASQGDGRRYGYTF
TRBV10-2,TRBD2,NA,CASSDLAGGYNEQFF
TRBV7-3,TRBD2,NA,CASSSASGRADNEQFF
TRBV21-1,NA,NA,CASSKGGTGPNYGYTF
TRBV18,NA,NA,CASSPYGQTQYF
TRBV19,NA,few,CASSSWGGFTEAFF
TRBV5-1,TRBD2,NA,CASSLALAGGAYETDTQYF
TRBV27,NA,once,CASSSPGLAEAFF
TRBV5-1,TRBD1,NA,CASSGQGPSYEQYF
TRBV7-9,TRBD1,once,CASSPGQNYGYTF
TRBV5-1,TRBD2,NA,CASSLSLAGGELFF
TRBV30,TRBD2,NA,CAWSPLSGSFGGELFF
TRBV4-1,NA,NA,CASSQDPAGRGGQPQHF
TRBV7-8,NA,NA,CASSLKQGYGYTF
TRBV3-1/TRBV3-2,TRBD1,NA,CASSHGQGNQPQHF
TRBV9,NA,NA,CASSAHRRSNTGELFF
TRBV19,NA,NA,CASSDPVLKPYNEQFF
TRBV11-3,NA,NA,CASSLVPILGGATDTQYF
TRBV20-1,NA,NA,CSAPMNTEAFF
TRBV5-1,NA,NA,CASSQQGFGETQYF
TRBV6-5,TRBD1,NA,CASRRTGVTDTQYF
TRBV10-3,NA,NA,CAISDRGNSPLHF
TRBV6-5,NA,NA,CASSYSWADNEKLFF